This TCR beta chain emerged from a study of OX40 agonist ivuxolimab in advanced cancers. Findings and limits, study-wide: At doses 0.1 to 3.0 mg/kg, CD4+ and CD8+ clones expanded.

The data were produced by immunoSEQ multiplex PCR, yet TCRdb's version contains in-frame clones alone and is incomplete. The sample lists tens of thousands of clones; approximately 90% were seen once. With respect to this clone: The antigen remains undetermined.

Losses at the gene ends were 5 bases for V and 5 bases for J; bases not matched to a gene: 5. Looked up from germline, CDR1 is SGHAT and CDR2 is FQNNGV. This CDR3 is 15 amino acids long. This rearrangement joins TRBV11-2 to TRBJ2-2; 10 bases agree with TRBD1. This clonotype was sampled from an adult with an advanced solid tumor such as melanoma, head and neck, liver or kidney cancer. Sequencing used CD4+ or CD8+ T cells sorted from blood, obtained in a trial of the OX40 agonist ivuxolimab. CDR3 coding DNA: TGTGCCAGCAGCCCGAGGACAGGGGGGACCGGGGAGCTGTTTTTT. Translated: CASSPRTGGTGELFF.